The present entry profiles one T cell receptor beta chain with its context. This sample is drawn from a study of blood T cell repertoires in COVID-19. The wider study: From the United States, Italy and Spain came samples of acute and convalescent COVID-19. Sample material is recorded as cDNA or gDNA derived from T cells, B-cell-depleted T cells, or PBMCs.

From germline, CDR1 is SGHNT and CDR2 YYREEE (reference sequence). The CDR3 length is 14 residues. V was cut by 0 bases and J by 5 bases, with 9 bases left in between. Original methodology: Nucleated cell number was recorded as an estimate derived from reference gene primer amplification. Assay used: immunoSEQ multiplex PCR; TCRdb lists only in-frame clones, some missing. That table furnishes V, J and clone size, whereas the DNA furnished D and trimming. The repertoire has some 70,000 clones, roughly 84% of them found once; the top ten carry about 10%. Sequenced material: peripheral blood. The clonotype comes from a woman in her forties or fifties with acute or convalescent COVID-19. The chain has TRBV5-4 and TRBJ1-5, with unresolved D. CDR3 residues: CASSLEGGDQPQHF. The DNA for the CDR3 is TGTGCCAGCAGCTTGGAAGGAGGAGATCAGCCCCAGCATTTT.